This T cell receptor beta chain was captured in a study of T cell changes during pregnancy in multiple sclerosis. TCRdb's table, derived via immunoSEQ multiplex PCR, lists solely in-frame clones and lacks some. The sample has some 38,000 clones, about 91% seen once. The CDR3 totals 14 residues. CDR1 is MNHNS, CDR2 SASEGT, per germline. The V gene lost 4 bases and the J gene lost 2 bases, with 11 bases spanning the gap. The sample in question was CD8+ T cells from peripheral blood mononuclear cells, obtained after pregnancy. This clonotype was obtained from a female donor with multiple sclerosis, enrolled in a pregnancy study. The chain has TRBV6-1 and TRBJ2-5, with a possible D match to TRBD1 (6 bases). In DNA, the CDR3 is TGTGCCAGCAGTGTAGGACAGACACAAGAGACCCAGTACTTC. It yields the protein CASSVGQTQETQYF.